The source of this T cell receptor (beta chain) is a study of Ad26.COV2.S vaccination and SARS-CoV-2 variants. Study at large: The authors gave Ad26.COV2.S intramuscularly, either once or twice 56 days apart.

Trimming stripped 0 bases from V and 6 bases from J, with 14 bases between. The CDR3 contains 15 residues. Looked up from germline, CDR1 is SGDLS and CDR2 is YYNGEE. The treatment here: over 15 received Ad26.COV2.S at low or high dose, single or two shots; about 5 received placebo; per-sample allocation not given. Sample collection was performed on day 63 after the first vaccine or placebo injection. SARS-CoV-2 spike from the Wuhan strain was encoded by the vaccine, an Ad26 vector. Method: immunoSEQ multiplex PCR; TCRdb's copy keeps in-frame clones and lacks some. This sample carries 350,000 to 450,000 clones, more than 75% of them seen once, and the ten largest clones take roughly 3.6%.

V usage is TRBV9 and J usage is TRBJ2-3, with a possible D match to TRBD2 (5 bases). This clonotype was sampled from a person between 18 and 65 years old who received the Ad26.COV2.S COVID-19 vaccine or a placebo. Sequencing was performed on peripheral blood, taken in a trial of Ad26.COV2.S vaccine versus placebo. As DNA, the CDR3 is TGTGCCAGCAGCGTAGATCTAGCAGAGTCCGATACGCAGTATTTT. This encodes CASSVDLAESDTQYF.